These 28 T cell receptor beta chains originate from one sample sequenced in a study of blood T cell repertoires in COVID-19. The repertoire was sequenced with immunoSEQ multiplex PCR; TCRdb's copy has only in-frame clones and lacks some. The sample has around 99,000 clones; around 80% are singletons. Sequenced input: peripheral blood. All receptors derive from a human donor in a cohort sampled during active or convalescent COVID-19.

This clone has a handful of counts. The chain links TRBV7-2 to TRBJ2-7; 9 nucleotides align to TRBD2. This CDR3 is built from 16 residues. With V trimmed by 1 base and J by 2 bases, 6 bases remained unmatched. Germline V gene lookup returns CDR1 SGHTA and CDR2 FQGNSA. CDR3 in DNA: TGTGCCAGCAGCTTAGGGGCTAGCGGGAAAACCTACGAGCAGTACTTC. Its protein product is CASSLGASGKTYEQYF.

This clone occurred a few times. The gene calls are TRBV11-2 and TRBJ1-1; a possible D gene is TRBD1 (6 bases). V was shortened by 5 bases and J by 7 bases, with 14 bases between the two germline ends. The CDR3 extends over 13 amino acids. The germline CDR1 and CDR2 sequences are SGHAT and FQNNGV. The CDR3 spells CASSLPARGEAFF. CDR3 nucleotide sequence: TGTGCCAGCAGCCTCCCGGCCAGGGGTGAAGCTTTCTTT.

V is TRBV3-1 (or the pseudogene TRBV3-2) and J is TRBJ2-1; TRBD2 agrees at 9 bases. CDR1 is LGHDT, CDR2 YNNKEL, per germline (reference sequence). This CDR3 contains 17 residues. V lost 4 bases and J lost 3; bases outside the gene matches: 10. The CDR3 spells CASSRKTETSGYNEQFF. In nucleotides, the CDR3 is TGTGCCAGCAGCCGAAAGACCGAGACTAGCGGCTACAATGAGCAGTTCTTC.

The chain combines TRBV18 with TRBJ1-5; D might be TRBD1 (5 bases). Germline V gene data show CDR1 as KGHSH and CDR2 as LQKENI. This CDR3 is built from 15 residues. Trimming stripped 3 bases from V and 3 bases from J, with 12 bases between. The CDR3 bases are TGTGCCAGCTCACCCGCCGGGGGGGACAATCAGCCCCAGCATTTT. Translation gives CASSPAGGDNQPQHF.

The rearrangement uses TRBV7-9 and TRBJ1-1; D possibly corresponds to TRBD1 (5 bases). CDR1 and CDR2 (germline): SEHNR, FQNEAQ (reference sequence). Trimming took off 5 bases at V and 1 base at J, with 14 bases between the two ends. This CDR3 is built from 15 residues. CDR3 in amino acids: CASSPGGSRNTEAFF. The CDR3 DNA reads TGTGCCAGCAGCCCCGGGGGGTCGAGGAACACTGAAGCTTTCTTT.

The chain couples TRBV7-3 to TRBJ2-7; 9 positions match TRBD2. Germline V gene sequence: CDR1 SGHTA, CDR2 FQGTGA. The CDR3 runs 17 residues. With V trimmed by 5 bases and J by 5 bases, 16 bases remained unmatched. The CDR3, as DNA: TGTGCCAGCAGCCTCAACCCCGCGGTAGCGGGAGTACACGAGCAGTACTTC. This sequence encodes CASSLNPAVAGVHEQYF.

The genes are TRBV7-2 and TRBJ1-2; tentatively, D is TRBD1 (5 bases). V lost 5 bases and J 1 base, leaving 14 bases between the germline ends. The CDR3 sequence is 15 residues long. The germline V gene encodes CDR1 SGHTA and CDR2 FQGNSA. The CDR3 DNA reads TGTGCCAGCAGCCGCCGGTGGGGCAGTAACTATGGCTACACCTTC. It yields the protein CASSRRWGSNYGYTF.

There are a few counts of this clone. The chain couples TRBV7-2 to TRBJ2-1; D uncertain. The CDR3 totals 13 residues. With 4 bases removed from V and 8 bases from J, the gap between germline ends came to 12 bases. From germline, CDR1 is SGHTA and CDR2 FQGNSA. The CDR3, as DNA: TGTGCCAGCAGCTCACGGGTTTCCCATGAGCAGTTCTTC. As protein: CASSSRVSHEQFF.

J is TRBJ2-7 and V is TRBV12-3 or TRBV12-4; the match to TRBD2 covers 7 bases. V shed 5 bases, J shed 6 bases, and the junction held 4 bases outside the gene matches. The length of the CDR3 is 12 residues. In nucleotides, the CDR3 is TGTGCCAGCAGTCCTAGGACTAGCGAGCAGTACTTC. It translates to CASSPRTSEQYF.

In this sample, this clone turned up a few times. CDR3 loop: CASSHLEGLAGRETQYF. The CDR3 DNA is TGTGCCAGCAGCCATCTGGAGGGGCTAGCGGGGCGAGAGACCCAGTACTTC. The genes are TRBV14 and TRBJ2-5, with 9 bases matching TRBD2. J was trimmed by 4 bases and V by 3 bases; bases with no gene match: 12. CDR3 size: 17 residues. Germline V gives CDR1 SGHDN, CDR2 FVKESK.

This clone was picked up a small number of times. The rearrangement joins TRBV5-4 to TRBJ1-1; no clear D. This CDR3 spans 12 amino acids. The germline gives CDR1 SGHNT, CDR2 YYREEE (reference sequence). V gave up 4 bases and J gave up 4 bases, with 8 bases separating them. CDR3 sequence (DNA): TGTGCCAGCAGCCCCCGGGGCACTGAAGCTTTCTTT. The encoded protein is CASSPRGTEAFF.

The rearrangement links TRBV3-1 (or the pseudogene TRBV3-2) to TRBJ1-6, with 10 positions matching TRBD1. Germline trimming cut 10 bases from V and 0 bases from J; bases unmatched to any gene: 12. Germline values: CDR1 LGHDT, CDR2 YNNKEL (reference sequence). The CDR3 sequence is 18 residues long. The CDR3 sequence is CATYLGTGVSSYNSPLHF. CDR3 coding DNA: TGTGCCACCTACCTTGGGACAGGGGTGAGCTCCTATAATTCACCCCTCCACTTT.

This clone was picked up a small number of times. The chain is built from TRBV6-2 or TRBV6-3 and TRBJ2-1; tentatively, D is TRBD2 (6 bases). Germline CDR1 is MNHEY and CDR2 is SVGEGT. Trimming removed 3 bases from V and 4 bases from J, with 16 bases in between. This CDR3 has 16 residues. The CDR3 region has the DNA TGTGCCAGCAGTTATTCGGCGGGACGTTTATACAATGAGCAGTTCTTC. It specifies CASSYSAGRLYNEQFF.

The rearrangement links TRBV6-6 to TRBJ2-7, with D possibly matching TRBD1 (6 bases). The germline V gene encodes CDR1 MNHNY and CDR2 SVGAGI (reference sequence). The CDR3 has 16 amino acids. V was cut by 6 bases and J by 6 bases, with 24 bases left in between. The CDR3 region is CASRPRWGRGYPEQYF. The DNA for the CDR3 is TGTGCCAGCAGACCCCGGTGGGGCAGGGGCTATCCCGAGCAGTACTTC.

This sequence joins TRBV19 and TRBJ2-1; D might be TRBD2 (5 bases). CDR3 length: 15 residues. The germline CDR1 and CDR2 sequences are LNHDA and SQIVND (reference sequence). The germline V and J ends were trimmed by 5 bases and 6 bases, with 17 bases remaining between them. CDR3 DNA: TGTGCCAGTAGTCGCGGGTTTTTAGGTGGCAATGAGCAGTTCTTC. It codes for CASSRGFLGGNEQFF.

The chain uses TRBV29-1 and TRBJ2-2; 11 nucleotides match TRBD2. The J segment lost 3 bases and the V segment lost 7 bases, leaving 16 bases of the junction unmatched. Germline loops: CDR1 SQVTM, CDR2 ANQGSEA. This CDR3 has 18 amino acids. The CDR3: CSARGLHSGRVDTGELFF. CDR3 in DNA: TGCAGCGCTCGTGGTCTCCATAGCGGGAGGGTCGACACCGGGGAGCTGTTTTTT.

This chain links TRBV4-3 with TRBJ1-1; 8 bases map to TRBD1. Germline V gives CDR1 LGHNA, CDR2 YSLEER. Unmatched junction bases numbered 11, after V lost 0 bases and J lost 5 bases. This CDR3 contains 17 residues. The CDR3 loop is CASSQDGTGGVWTEAFF. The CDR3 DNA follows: TGCGCCAGCAGCCAAGATGGCACAGGGGGGGTATGGACTGAAGCTTTCTTT.

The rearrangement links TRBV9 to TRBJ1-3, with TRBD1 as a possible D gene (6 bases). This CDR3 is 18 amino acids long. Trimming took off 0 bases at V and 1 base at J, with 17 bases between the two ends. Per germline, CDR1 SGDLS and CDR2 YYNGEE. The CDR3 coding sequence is TGTGCCAGCAGCGTAGGAATCGGTTCAGGGGTTTCTGGAAACACCATATATTTT. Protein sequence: CASSVGIGSGVSGNTIYF.

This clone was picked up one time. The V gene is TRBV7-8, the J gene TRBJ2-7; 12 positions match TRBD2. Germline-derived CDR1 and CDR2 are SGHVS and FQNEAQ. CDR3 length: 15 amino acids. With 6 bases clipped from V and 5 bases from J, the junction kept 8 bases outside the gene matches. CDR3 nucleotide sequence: TGTGCCAGCAGTCCTAGACTAGCGGGGGCCGACGAGCAGTACTTC. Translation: CASSPRLAGADEQYF.

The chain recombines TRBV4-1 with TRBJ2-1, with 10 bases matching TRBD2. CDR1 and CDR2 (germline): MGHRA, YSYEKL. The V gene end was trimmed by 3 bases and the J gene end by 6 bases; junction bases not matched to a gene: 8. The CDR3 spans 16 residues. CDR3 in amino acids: CASSQGGTSVINEQFF. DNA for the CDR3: TGCGCCAGCAGCCAGGGCGGGACTAGCGTAATCAATGAGCAGTTCTTC.

CDR3 in DNA: TGTGCCAGCAGCCGCCGGGACAAAGCTAGCACAGATACGCAGTATTTT. This codes for CASSRRDKASTDTQYF. V is TRBV7-2 and J is TRBJ2-3, with TRBD1 as a possible D gene (6 bases). V was trimmed by 5 bases and J by 0 bases, leaving 15 bases between them. Germline values: CDR1 SGHTA, CDR2 FQGNSA. The CDR3 is made up of 16 amino acids.

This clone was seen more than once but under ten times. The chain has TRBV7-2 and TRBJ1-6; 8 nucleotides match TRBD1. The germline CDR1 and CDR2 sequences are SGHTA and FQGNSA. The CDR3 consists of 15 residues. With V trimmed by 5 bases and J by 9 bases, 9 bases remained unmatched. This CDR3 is CASSIGQGVRSPLHF. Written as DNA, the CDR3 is TGTGCCAGCAGCATTGGACAGGGAGTGCGTTCACCCCTCCACTTT.

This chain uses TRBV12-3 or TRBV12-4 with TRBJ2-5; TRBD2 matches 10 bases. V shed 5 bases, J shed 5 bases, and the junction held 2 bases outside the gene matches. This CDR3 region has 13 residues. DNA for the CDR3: TGTGCCAGCAGTCCGACTAGCGGGGAGACCCAGTACTTC. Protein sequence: CASSPTSGETQYF.

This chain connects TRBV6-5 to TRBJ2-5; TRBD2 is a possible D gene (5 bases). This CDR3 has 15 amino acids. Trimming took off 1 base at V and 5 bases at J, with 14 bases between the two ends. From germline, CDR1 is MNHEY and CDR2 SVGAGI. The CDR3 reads CASSYFRVQRETQYF. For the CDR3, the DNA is TGTGCCAGCAGTTACTTTCGGGTCCAGCGGGAGACCCAGTACTTC.

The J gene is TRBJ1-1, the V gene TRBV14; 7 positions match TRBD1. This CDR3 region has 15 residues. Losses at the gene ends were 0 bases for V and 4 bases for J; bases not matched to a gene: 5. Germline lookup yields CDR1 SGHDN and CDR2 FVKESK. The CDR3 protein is CASSQDIGTVTEAFF. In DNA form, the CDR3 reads TGTGCCAGCAGCCAAGATATAGGGACAGTCACTGAAGCTTTCTTT. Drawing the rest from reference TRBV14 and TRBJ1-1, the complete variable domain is EAGVTQFPSHSVIEKGQTVTLRCDPISGHDNLYWYRRVMGKEIKFLLHFVKESKQDESGMPNNRFLAERTGGTYSTLKVQPAELEDSGVYFCASSQDIGTVTEAFFGQGTRLTVV.

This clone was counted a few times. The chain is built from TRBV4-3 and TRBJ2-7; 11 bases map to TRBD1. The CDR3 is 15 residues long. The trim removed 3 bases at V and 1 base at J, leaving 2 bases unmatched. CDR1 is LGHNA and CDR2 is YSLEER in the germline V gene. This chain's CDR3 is CASSQGTGGSYEQYF. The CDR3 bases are TGCGCCAGCAGCCAGGGGACAGGGGGGTCCTACGAGCAGTACTTC.

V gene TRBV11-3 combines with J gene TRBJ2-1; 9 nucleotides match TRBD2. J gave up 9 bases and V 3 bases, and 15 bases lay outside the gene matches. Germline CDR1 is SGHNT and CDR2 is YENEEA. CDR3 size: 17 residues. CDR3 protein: CASSFQSGSGSRGEQFF. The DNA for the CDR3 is TGTGCCAGCAGCTTTCAGAGTGGTAGCGGGAGTCGGGGTGAGCAGTTCTTC.

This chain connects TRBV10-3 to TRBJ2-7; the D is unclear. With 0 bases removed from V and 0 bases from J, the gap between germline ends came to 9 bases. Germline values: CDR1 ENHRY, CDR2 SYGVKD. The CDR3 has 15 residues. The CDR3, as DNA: TGTGCCATCAGTGAGTCTACCGGTAGCTCCTACGAGCAGTACTTC. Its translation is CAISESTGSSYEQYF.